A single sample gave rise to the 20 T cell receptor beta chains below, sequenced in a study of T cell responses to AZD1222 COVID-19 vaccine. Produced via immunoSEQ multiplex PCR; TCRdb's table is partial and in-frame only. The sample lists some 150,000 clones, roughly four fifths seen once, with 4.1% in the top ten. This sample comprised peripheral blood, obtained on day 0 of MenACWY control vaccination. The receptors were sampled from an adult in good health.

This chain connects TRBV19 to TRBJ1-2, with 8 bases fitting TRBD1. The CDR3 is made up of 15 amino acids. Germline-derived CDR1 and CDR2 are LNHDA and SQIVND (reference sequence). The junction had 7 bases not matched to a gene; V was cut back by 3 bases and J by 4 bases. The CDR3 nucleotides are TGTGCCAGTAGTATGGGACAGGAGGCCCGCTATGGCTACACCTTC. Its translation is CASSMGQEARYGYTF.

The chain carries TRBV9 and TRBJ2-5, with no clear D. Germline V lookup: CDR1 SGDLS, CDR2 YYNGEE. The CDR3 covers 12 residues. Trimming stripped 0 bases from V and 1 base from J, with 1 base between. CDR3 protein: CASSVGQETQYF. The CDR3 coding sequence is TGTGCCAGCAGCGTAGGCCAAGAGACCCAGTACTTC.

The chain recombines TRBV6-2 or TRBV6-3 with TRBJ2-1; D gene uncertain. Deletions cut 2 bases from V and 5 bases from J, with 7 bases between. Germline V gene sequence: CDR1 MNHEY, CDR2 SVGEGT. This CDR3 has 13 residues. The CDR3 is CASSYPRHNEQFF. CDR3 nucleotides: TGTGCCAGCAGTTACCCGCGCCACAATGAGCAGTTCTTC.

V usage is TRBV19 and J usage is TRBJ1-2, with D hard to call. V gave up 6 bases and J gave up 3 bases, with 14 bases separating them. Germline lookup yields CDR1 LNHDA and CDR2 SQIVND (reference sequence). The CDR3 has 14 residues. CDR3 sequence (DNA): TGTGCCAGTAGAAGTTGGGGTTTAGACTATGGCTACACCTTC. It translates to CASRSWGLDYGYTF.

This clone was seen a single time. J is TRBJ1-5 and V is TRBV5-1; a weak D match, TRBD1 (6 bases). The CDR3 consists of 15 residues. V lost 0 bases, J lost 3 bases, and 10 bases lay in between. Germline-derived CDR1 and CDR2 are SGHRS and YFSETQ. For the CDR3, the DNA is TGCGCCAGCAGCTTGGGGACAGTGACCAATCAGCCCCAGCATTTT. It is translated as CASSLGTVTNQPQHF.

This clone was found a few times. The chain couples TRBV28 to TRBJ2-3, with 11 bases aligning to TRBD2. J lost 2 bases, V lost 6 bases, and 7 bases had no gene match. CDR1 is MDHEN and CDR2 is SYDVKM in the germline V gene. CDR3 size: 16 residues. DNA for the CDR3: TGTGCCAGCAGCGCCCAGACTAGCGGGGTCACAGATACGCAGTATTTT. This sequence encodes CASSAQTSGVTDTQYF.

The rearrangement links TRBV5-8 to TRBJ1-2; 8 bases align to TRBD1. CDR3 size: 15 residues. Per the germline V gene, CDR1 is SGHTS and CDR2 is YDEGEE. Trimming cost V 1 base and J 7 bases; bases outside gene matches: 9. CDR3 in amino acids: CASSLFVGTGSGYTF. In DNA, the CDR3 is TGTGCCAGCAGCTTGTTTGTGGGGACAGGTTCTGGCTACACCTTC.

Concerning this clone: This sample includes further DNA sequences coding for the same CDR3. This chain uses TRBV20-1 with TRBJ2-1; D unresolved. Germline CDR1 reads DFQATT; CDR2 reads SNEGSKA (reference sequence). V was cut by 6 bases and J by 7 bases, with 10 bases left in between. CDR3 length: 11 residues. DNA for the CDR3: TGCAGTGCCCTGACTGGGAATGAGCAGTTCTTC. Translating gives CSALTGNEQFF.

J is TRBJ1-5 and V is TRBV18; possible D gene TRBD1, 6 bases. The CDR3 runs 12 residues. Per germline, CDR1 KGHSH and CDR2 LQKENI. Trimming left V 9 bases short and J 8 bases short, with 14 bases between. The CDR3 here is CARPHRDKPQHF. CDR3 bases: TGTGCCAGGCCGCACAGGGACAAGCCCCAGCATTTT.

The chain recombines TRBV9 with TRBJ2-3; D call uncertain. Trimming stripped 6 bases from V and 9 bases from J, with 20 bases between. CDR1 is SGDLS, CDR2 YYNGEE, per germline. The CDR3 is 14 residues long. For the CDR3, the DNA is TGTGCCAGCACCCCGCGCCCAGGAACGCGGACGCAGTATTTT. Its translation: CASTPRPGTRTQYF.

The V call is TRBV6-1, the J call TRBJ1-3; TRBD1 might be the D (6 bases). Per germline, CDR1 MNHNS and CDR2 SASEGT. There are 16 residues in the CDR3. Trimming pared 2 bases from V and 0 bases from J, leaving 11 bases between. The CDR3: CASSEFTGNSGNTIYF. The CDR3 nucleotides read TGTGCCAGCAGTGAATTCACAGGGAACTCTGGAAACACCATATATTTT.

In DNA, the CDR3 is TGTGCCAGCAGCACCCCCGCGACAGGACACTATGGCTACACCTTC. This codes for CASSTPATGHYGYTF. The chain employs TRBV11-2 and TRBJ1-2; tentatively, D is TRBD1 (6 bases). Germline lookup yields CDR1 SGHAT and CDR2 FQNNGV. This CDR3 has 15 residues. V dropped 5 bases and J dropped 3 bases, with 16 bases sitting between them.

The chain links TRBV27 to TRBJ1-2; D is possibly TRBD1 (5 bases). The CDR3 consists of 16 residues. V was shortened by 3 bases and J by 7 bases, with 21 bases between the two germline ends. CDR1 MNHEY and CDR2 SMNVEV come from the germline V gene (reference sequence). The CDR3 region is CASSLGRATSLGGYTF. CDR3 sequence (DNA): TGTGCCAGCAGTTTGGGCAGGGCTACATCATTAGGTGGCTACACCTTC.

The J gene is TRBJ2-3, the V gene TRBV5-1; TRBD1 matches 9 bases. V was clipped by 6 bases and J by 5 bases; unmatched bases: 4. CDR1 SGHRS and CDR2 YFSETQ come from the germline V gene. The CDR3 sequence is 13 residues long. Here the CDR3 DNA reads TGCGCCAGCACGGACAGGGGAGAAGATACGCAGTATTTT. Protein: CASTDRGEDTQYF.

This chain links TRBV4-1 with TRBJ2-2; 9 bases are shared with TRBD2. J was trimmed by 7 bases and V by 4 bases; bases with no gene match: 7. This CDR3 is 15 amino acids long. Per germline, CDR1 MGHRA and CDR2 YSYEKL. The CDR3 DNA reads TGCGCCAGCAGCCGTGCGGGACTAGCTTTCGGGGAGCTGTTTTTT. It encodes CASSRAGLAFGELFF.

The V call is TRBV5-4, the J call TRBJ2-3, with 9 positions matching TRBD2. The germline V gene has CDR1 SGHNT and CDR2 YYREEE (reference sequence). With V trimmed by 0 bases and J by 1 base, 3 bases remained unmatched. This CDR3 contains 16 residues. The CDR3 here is CASSLEVAGGTDTQYF. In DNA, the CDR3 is TGTGCCAGCAGCTTGGAGGTAGCGGGGGGCACAGATACGCAGTATTTT.

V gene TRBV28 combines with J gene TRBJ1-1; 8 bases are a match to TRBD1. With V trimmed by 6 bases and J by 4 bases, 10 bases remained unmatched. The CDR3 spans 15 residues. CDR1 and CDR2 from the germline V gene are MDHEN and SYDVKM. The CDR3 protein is CASSLSSTGVTEAFF. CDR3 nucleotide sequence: TGTGCCAGCAGCCTCTCTTCGACAGGGGTCACTGAAGCTTTCTTT.

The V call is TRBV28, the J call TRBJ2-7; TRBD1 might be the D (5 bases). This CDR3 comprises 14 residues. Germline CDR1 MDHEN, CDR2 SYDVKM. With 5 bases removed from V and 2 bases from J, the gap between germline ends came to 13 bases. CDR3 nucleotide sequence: TGTGCCAGCAGTGAAGTAGACAGAACCTACGAGCAGTACTTC. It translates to CASSEVDRTYEQYF. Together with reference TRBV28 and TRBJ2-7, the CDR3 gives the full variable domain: DVKVTQSSRYLVKRTGEKVFLECVQDMDHENMFWYRQDPGLGLRLIYFSYDVKMKEKGDIPEGYSVSREKKERFSLILESASTNQTSMYLCASSEVDRTYEQYFGPGTRLTVT.

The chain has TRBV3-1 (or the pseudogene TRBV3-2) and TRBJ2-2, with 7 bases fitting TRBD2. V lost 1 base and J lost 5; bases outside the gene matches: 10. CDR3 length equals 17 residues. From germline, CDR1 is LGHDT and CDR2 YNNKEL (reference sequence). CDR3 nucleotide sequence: TGTGCCAGCAGCCAAGGGATCGGCGGGGGACGTACCGGGGAGCTGTTTTTT. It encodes CASSQGIGGGRTGELFF.

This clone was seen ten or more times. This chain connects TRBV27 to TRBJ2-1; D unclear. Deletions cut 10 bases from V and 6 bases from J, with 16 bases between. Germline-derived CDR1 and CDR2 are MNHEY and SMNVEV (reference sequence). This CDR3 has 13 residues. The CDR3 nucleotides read TGTGCCACCCACCCTACTTGGGGCAATGAGCAGTTCTTC. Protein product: CATHPTWGNEQFF.